The 19 T cell receptor beta chains given below trace back to one sample, sequenced in a study of shared clonotypes between healthy human individuals. The method was immunoSEQ multiplex PCR; TCRdb's version includes in-frame clones alone and lacks a portion of them. The sample includes 850,000 to 1,200,000 clones, roughly 80% of them seen just once. Source material: memory CD4+ T cells sorted from blood. The subset: CD45RA-negative fraction. Receptors were obtained from a man aged 18 to 30 in good health.

The chain joins TRBV4-1 to TRBJ2-7, with 10 bases that match TRBD1. Per the germline V gene, CDR1 is MGHRA and CDR2 is YSYEKL. CDR3 length equals 14 residues. After removal of 1 base from V and 7 bases from J, the junction contained 4 bases not matched to a gene. The CDR3 DNA reads as TGCGCCAGCAGCCAAGCGGACAGGGGGTCGGAGCAGTACTTC. This gives the protein CASSQADRGSEQYF.

The chain has TRBV25-1 and TRBJ1-1; D not resolved. The V and J ends lost 3 bases and 4 bases respectively, with 9 bases between them. This CDR3 is built from 13 residues. In germline, CDR1 is MGHDK, CDR2 SYGVNS. For the CDR3, the DNA is TGTGCCAGCAGTGATGCGGGGTCCACTGAAGCTTTCTTT. Translating it yields CASSDAGSTEAFF.

This clone was picked up a small number of times. The rearrangement uses TRBV28 and TRBJ1-5; 8 nucleotides match TRBD1. Germline CDR1 MDHEN, CDR2 SYDVKM. The CDR3 contains 13 residues. V trimming: 6 bases; J trimming: 7 bases; junction bases outside the gene matches: 5. The CDR3 sequence: CASRSDRAQPQHF. CDR3 sequence (DNA): TGTGCCAGCAGATCGGACAGGGCCCAGCCCCAGCATTTT.

The chain links TRBV7-2 to TRBJ2-7, with 9 bases lining up with TRBD2. This CDR3 is built from 15 residues. CDR1 and CDR2 from the germline V gene are SGHTA and FQGNSA. V lost 1 base and J lost 8; bases outside the gene matches: 9. The CDR3 spells CASSLDLAGPSKQYF. The CDR3, as DNA: TGTGCCAGCAGCTTAGACCTAGCGGGACCTTCCAAGCAGTACTTC.

The rearrangement links TRBV14 to TRBJ2-3; 8 nucleotides agree with TRBD2. This CDR3 comprises 16 residues. CDR1 is SGHDN and CDR2 is FVKESK in the germline V gene. J gave up 5 bases and V 4 bases, and 11 bases lay outside the gene matches. CDR3 DNA sequence: TGTGCCAGCAGCCCACAAACCGGGACTAGAGGAGATACGCAGTATTTT. This translates into CASSPQTGTRGDTQYF. The variable domain in full, with the rest retrieved from reference TRBV14 and TRBJ2-3, is EAGVTQFPSHSVIEKGQTVTLRCDPISGHDNLYWYRRVMGKEIKFLLHFVKESKQDESGMPNNRFLAERTGGTYSTLKVQPAELEDSGVYFCASSPQTGTRGDTQYFGPGTRLTVL.

The V and J genes are TRBV2 and TRBJ2-3; D is possibly TRBD1 (5 bases). The CDR3 is 13 amino acids. V was cut by 3 bases and J by 4 bases, with 8 bases left in between. The germline V gene encodes CDR1 SNHLY and CDR2 FYNNEI. The CDR3 region has the DNA TGTGCCAGCAGTGAGGGGCCGGCAGATACGCAGTATTTT. This codes for CASSEGPADTQYF.

The chain links TRBV4-1 to TRBJ2-1; a weak D match, TRBD2 (5 bases). Trimming removed 1 base at V and 4 bases at J, with 8 bases between. CDR1 is MGHRA and CDR2 is YSYEKL in the germline V gene. The CDR3 has 14 amino acids. The DNA of the CDR3 is TGCGCCAGCAGCCAAGTCGGGAAATACAATGAGCAGTTCTTC. It specifies CASSQVGKYNEQFF.

The chain recombines TRBV30 with TRBJ1-1; D not resolved. The germline CDR1 and CDR2 sequences are GTSNPN and SVGIG (reference sequence). The V and J ends lost 3 bases and 1 base respectively, with 6 bases between them. CDR3 size: 12 residues. CDR3 region: CAWRPQNTEAFF. CDR3 nucleotide sequence: TGTGCCTGGAGGCCTCAGAACACTGAAGCTTTCTTT.

The rearrangement links TRBV5-1 to TRBJ2-1; the match to TRBD2 covers 10 bases. The CDR3 consists of 17 residues. The trim removed 2 bases at V and 9 bases at J, leaving 14 bases unmatched. CDR1 and CDR2 from the germline V gene are SGHRS and YFSETQ. CDR3 coding DNA: TGCGCCAGCAGCTTAAGGACTAGCGGACTCGGCGGAGCTGAGCAGTTCTTC. As protein: CASSLRTSGLGGAEQFF.

The chain is built from TRBV19 and TRBJ2-4; perhaps D is TRBD1 or TRBD2 (5 bases each). CDR3 length equals 14 residues. V lost 7 bases and J 3 bases, leaving 13 bases between the germline ends. Germline assignment: CDR1 LNHDA and CDR2 SQIVND (reference sequence). CDR3 protein: CASKGDAGKNIQYF. CDR3 sequence (DNA): TGTGCCAGTAAAGGGGATGCGGGCAAAAACATTCAGTACTTC.

J is TRBJ1-6 and V is TRBV14, with a weak D call TRBD1 (6 bases). The CDR3 totals 17 residues. Germline assignment: CDR1 SGHDN and CDR2 FVKESK. Trimming took 0 bases from V and 5 from J, leaving 14 bases between them. The CDR3 is CASSQDSGERDNSPLHF. The CDR3 DNA follows: TGTGCCAGCAGCCAAGATTCAGGGGAAAGAGATAATTCACCCCTCCACTTT.

The V call is TRBV11-2, the J call TRBJ2-7, with D maybe TRBD1 (6 bases). In germline, CDR1 is SGHAT, CDR2 FQNNGV. The CDR3 is made up of 15 amino acids. V was trimmed by 4 bases and J by 3 bases, leaving 16 bases between them. CDR3 in DNA: TGTGCCAGCAGCTGGATTACCAGGGGAAGCTACGAGCAGTACTTC. This translates into CASSWITRGSYEQYF.

This clone was seen a few times. The V call is TRBV30, the J call TRBJ1-1, with 7 bases lining up with TRBD1. Germline V CDR1 and CDR2: GTSNPN, SVGIG (reference sequence). The CDR3 is 13 residues long. Trimming at V came to 4 bases and at J to 4 bases, leaving 6 bases not matched to a gene. For the CDR3, the DNA is TGTGCCTGGACGACAGGGTTTTCCACTGAAGCTTTCTTT. Translation gives CAWTTGFSTEAFF.

This clone was seen ten or more times. The chain joins TRBV5-1 to TRBJ1-2, with D possibly matching TRBD1 (5 bases). The CDR3 length is 13 residues. CDR1 and CDR2 (germline): SGHRS, YFSETQ. V was cut by 4 bases and J by 4 bases, with 11 bases left in between. As DNA, the CDR3 is TGCGCCAGCAGCGGGGGACCGCCCTATGGCTACACCTTC. This codes for CASSGGPPYGYTF.

This clone has only a few counts. The chain carries TRBV7-6 and TRBJ2-7, with TRBD1 as a possible D gene (5 bases). The germline CDR1 and CDR2 sequences are SGHVS and FNYEAQ. There are 16 residues in the CDR3. The V gene lost 1 base and the J gene lost 0 bases, with 13 bases spanning the gap. CDR3 residues: CASSLVSTVNSYEQYF. Written as DNA, the CDR3 is TGTGCCAGCAGCTTAGTATCGACAGTGAACTCCTACGAGCAGTACTTC.

This sequence joins TRBV7-2 and TRBJ2-7, with TRBD2 matching over 9 bases. CDR1 SGHTA and CDR2 FQGNSA come from the germline V gene. J gave up 0 bases and V 1 base, and 10 bases lay outside the gene matches. The CDR3 consists of 18 residues. The CDR3: CASSLGTSLAGFSYEQYF. In DNA, the CDR3 is TGTGCCAGCAGCTTAGGAACCTCTCTAGCGGGGTTCTCCTACGAGCAGTACTTC.

CDR3 region: CASKSQGAGQPQHF. CDR3 DNA: TGTGCCAGCAAATCACAGGGGGCCGGTCAGCCCCAGCATTTT. The J gene is TRBJ1-5, the V gene TRBV6-1; 9 bases are a match to TRBD1. V shed 7 bases, J shed 6 bases, and the junction held 7 bases outside the gene matches. Germline lookup yields CDR1 MNHNS and CDR2 SASEGT. CDR3 size: 14 residues.

The DNA for the CDR3 is TGTGCCAGCAGCTGGAATACATTGGGCTACACCTTC. Translated, it gives CASSWNTLGYTF. V and J are TRBV5-6 and TRBJ1-2; no clear D. CDR3 length equals 12 residues. Trimming took 3 bases from V and 8 from J, leaving 11 bases between them. From germline, CDR1 is SGHDT and CDR2 YYEEEE.

This chain uses TRBV9 with TRBJ2-3; D possibly corresponds to TRBD1 (5 bases). Germline CDR1 and CDR2: SGDLS and YYNGEE. The CDR3 extends over 15 amino acids. V shed 4 bases and J shed 4 bases, with 16 bases lying between them. The CDR3 bases are TGTGCCAGCAGCTCGTGGGGCCTTTTCGCAGATACGCAGTATTTT. It codes for CASSSWGLFADTQYF.